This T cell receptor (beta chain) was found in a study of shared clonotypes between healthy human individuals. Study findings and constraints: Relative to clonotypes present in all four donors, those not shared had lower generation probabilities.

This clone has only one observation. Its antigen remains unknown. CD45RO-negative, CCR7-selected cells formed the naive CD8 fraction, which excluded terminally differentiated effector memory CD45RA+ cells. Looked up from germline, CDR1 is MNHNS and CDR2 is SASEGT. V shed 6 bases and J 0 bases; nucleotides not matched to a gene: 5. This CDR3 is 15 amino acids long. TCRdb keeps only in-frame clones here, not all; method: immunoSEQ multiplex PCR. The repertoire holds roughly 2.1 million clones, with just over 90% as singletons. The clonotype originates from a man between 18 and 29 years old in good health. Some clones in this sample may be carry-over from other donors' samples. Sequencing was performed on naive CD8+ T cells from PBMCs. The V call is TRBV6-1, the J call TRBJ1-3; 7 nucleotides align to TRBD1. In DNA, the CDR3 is TGTGCCAGCAGGGTCACAGGGGTCTCTGGAAACACCATATATTTT. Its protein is CASRVTGVSGNTIYF.